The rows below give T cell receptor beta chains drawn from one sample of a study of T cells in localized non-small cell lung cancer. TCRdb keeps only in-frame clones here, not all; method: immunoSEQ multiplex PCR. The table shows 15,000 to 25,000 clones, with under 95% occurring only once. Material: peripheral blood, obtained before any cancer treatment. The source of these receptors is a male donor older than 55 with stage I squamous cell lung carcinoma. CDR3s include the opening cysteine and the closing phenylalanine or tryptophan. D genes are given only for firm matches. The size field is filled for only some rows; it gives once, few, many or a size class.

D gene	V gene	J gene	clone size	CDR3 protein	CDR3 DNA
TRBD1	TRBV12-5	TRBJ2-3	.	CASGSWTGSPDTQYF	TGTGCTAGTGGGTCCTGGACAGGGTCTCCAGATACGCAGTATTTT
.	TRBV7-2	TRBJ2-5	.	CASSLVVARPGKTQYF	TGTGCCAGCAGCTTAGTGGTGGCCCGCCCCGGGAAGACCCAGTACTTC
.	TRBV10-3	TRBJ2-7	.	CAISESTGRDPYEQYF	TGTGCCATCAGTGAGTCGACAGGCAGGGACCCCTACGAGCAGTACTTC
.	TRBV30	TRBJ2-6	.	CAWAFSGSGANVLTF	TGTGCCTGGGCCTTCAGTGGATCTGGGGCCAACGTCCTGACTTTC
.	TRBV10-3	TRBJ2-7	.	CAISERDYSYEQYF	TGTGCCATCAGTGAGAGGGATTACTCCTACGAGCAGTACTTC
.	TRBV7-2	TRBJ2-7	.	CASSSDPSGEQYF	TGTGCCAGCAGCTCGGACCCGAGTGGCGAGCAGTACTTC
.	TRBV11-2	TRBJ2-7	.	CASRAPGTPSYEQYF	TGTGCCAGCAGGGCTCCCGGGACCCCGTCCTACGAGCAGTACTTC
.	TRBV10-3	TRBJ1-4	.	CAIRARGEEKLFF	TGTGCCATCCGGGCCAGGGGAGAAGAAAAACTGTTTTTT
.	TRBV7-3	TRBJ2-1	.	CASSPGGTLYNEQFF	TGTGCCAGCAGCCCAGGCGGGACTCTGTACAATGAGCAGTTCTTC
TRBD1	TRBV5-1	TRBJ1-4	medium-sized	CASSSQGQENEKLFF	TGCGCCAGCAGCTCCCAGGGACAGGAGAACGAAAAACTGTTTTTT
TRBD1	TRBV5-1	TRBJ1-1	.	CASSLRSDRVGETNTEAFF	TGCGCCAGCAGCTTGCGCTCGGACAGGGTGGGCGAAACGAACACTGAAGCTTTCTTT
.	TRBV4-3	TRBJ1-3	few	CASSPVWGQSSGNTIYF	TGCGCCAGCAGCCCAGTCTGGGGGCAGAGCTCTGGAAACACCATATATTTT
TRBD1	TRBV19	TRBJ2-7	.	CASSMVPATGVHEQYF	TGTGCCAGTAGTATGGTCCCGGCCACAGGGGTCCACGAGCAGTACTTC
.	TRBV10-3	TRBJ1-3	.	CAIRVGTPGNTIYF	TGTGCCATCAGGGTCGGGACACCTGGAAACACCATATATTTT
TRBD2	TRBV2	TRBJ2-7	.	CASSEGVLAGTYEQYF	TGTGCCAGCAGTGAAGGGGTACTAGCGGGGACCTACGAGCAGTACTTC
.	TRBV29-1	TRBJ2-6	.	CSVSGANVLTF	TGCAGCGTTTCTGGGGCCAACGTCCTGACTTTC
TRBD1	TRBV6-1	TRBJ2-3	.	CASMGQGADTQYF	TGTGCCAGCATGGGACAGGGGGCCGATACGCAGTATTTT
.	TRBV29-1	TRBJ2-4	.	CSVKGLAKNIQYF	TGCAGCGTTAAAGGCTTAGCCAAAAACATTCAGTACTTC
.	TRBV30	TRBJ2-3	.	CAWTSGIWQYF	TGTGCCTGGACATCCGGGATATGGCAGTATTTT
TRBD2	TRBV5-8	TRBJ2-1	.	CASSDPSGFNNEQFF	TGTGCCAGCAGTGACCCTAGCGGGTTTAACAATGAGCAGTTCTTC
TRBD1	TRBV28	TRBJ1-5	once	CASIQDRVVNQPQHF	TGTGCCAGCATCCAGGACAGGGTGGTCAATCAGCCCCAGCATTTT
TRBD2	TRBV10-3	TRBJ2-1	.	CAISDSPRGSSLNEQFF	TGTGCCATCAGTGACTCCCCGCGGGGGTCCTCCCTGAATGAGCAGTTCTTC
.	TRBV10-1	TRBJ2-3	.	CASSEKAVRRNTQYF	TGCGCCAGCAGTGAGAAAGCGGTTAGAAGAAATACGCAGTATTTT
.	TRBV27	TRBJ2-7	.	CASSFLRDGWPYEQYF	TGTGCCAGCAGTTTCCTCCGGGACGGATGGCCCTACGAGCAGTACTTC
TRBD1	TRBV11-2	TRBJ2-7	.	CASTSGTGTYEQYF	TGTGCCAGCACCTCCGGGACAGGGACCTACGAGCAGTACTTC
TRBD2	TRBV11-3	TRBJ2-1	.	CASSLDSGRAGNEQFF	TGTGCCAGCAGCTTAGACAGCGGGAGGGCCGGAAATGAGCAGTTCTTC
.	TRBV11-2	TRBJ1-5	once	CASSLGWAGDNQPQHF	TGTGCCAGCAGCTTAGGATGGGCAGGGGATAATCAGCCCCAGCATTTT
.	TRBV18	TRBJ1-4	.	CASSPAVDGEKLFF	TGTGCCAGCTCACCTGCGGTGGATGGGGAAAAACTGTTTTTT